This T cell receptor (beta chain) came from a study of blood T cell repertoires in COVID-19. The cohort comprised adults aged 18 to 89 years residing in approximately 25 US areas. Here immunoSEQ multiplex PCR was the method, and the copy in TCRdb shows in-frame clones only, minus some. Here the sample spans under 300,000 clones, around nine tenths being singletons. With V trimmed by 4 bases and J by 6 bases, 7 bases remained unmatched. The CDR3 is made up of 14 amino acids. Germline V CDR1 and CDR2: SEHNR, FQNEAQ (reference sequence). The clonotype was recovered from a woman aged 18-35 years who had recovered from COVID-19. V gene TRBV7-9 combines with J gene TRBJ2-3; 7 positions match TRBD2. Sequencing used PBMCs or T cells enriched from blood (not recorded which). CDR3 in amino acids: CASSWDYGLDTQYF. CDR3 in DNA: TGTGCCAGCAGCTGGGACTACGGCTTGGATACGCAGTATTTT.